The T cell receptor beta chain under discussion was sequenced for a study of regulatory T cells in long-lasting Graves disease (dated by TCRdb to the early 2020s). Describing the broader study: To count as having persistent Graves' disease, a patient had to have received antithyroid drug treatment for over 5 years with TSH receptor autoantibodies remaining persistently positive. TCR sequencing covered around 13 persistent and around 20 newly diagnosed Graves' disease patients, around 35 samples in total. On average, persistent Graves' disease patients in the clinical cohort had been on antithyroid drugs for about 10.3 years. The study took place in China and was registered as a clinical trial. Persistent Graves' disease patients were compared with newly diagnosed Graves' disease patients by peripheral blood TCR sequencing and RNA sequencing. General conclusions and limits of the study: Sequencing and analysis were limited to the TCR beta chain. Persistent Graves' disease patients showed lower TCR Shannon entropy and fewer highly expanded clones than newly diagnosed patients, suggesting clonal expansion. Persistent patients shared more public clonotypes among themselves (roughly 2,700) than newly diagnosed patients did (approximately 900). The small sample size was acknowledged by the authors as a limitation that may reduce accuracy. Preferential use of TRBV28, TRBJ1-2 and TRBJ2-5 was observed in persistent disease, whereas TRBV20-1 and TRBJ2-1 were favored in newly diagnosed disease. Peripheral blood alone was examined, since thyroid tissue, which constituted the primary lesion, could not be accessed.

From the cysteine up to the phenylalanine, the CDR3 has a length of 15 residues. The only DNA kept is the CDR3, 45 bases in frame from the first base. Compared with germline, V lacks 6 bases and J lacks 6 bases; bases without a gene match: 4. From the germline V gene, CDR1 is SNHLY and CDR2 is FYNNEI. The library was made by multiplex PCR. The instrument given in TCRdb is Illumina HiSeq 4000. TCR beta libraries were built with iRepertoire HTBI primers and Arm-PCR amplification of CDR3 regions. Before sequencing, the PCR products went through gel purification. Per the authors' processing: Gene usage analysis of CDR3 amino acid clonotypes used the 50 to 70 TRBV and more than 13 TRBJ segments found across samples. COPE and FqMerger were used to merge filtered high-quality paired reads into contigs. Contigs were aligned with BLAST to IMGT TRBV, TRBD and TRBJ reference genes, and CDR3 was defined per IMGT. Any clonotype with a frequency above 0.1% was classified as a highly expanded clone. Shannon entropy was used to measure repertoire diversity, and the Gini coefficient was used to measure V-J evenness. Public clonotypes were defined as clonotypes shared by more than one individual. The public reads were reanalyzed by TCRdb: fastp trimming at Q25, MiXCR alignment, in-frame beta chains only. Rows are unified per CDR3 protein, each entry keeping the most common DNA and genes. The V and J calls were determined by TCRdb, not by the authors. The sample table shows a few hundred thousand distinct CDR3 sequences, and 22% are seen once. Of the sample, around 50% falls within the top ten clones.

Explained via the paper, the time point label denotes: persistent/refractory GD, antithyroid drugs over 5 years with positive TRAb. For both TCR sequencing and RNA sequencing, RNA was extracted from PBMCs in TRIzol. Graves' disease was diagnosed according to American Thyroid Association guidelines. The patients came from an endocrinology department in Xi'an, China. Each patient gave roughly 8.4 milliliters of peripheral blood, collected in an EDTA anticoagulant tube. PBMCs were isolated by Ficoll Paque Plus density gradient separation without further T cell sorting. An Agilent 2100 Bioanalyzer and agarose gel were used to assess RNA quality, and a NanoDrop 2000 was used to measure RNA concentration. This clonotype has at least ten counts. It lacks a known antigen. No base quality information exists; no much larger clone differs at one position.

The material sequenced was peripheral blood mononuclear cells (PBMCs), taken when the disease was refractory, from a patient treated with antithyroid drugs. The receptor chain draws on TRBV2 and TRBJ2-3; TRBD2 matches 15 bases in the middle. This clonotype was obtained from a female donor with Graves disease. The bases read TGTGCCAGCAGGGGACTAGCGGGAGGTTGGGATACGCAGTATTTT. This yields the protein CASRGLAGGWDTQYF.